The 15 T cell receptor beta chains given below trace back to one sample, sequenced in a study of early T cells in non-severe SARS-CoV-2 infection. From the 5' RACE reads, TCRdb called clonotypes with MiXCR, one entry per CDR3 protein. The sample includes 55,000 to 75,000 distinct CDR3 sequences, less than 9.5% of them seen just once. The material sequenced was whole blood. The source is an adult who was a healthcare worker with PCR-confirmed SARS-CoV-2 infection or an uninfected control (not recorded which).

Many counts were recorded for this clonotype. V and J are TRBV20-1 and TRBJ2-3; tentative D call: TRBD2 (6 bases). Per the germline V gene, CDR1 is DFQATT and CDR2 is SNEGSKA (reference sequence). CDR3 length equals 14 residues. V lost 5 bases and J 6 bases, leaving 18 bases between the germline ends. CDR3 sequence (DNA): TGCAGTGCTGAAGGCGGGACGGTTCGCGATACGCAGTATTTT. It is translated as CSAEGGTVRDTQYF.

There are a few counts of this clonotype. The V call is TRBV5-4, the J call TRBJ2-4; 10 bases match TRBD1. The CDR3 is 14 amino acids. Germline V gene data show CDR1 as SGHNT and CDR2 as YYREEE (reference sequence). V shed 5 bases and J 7 bases; nucleotides not matched to a gene: 6. As DNA, the CDR3 is TGTGCCAGCAGTGCCCCGGGACAGGGGAACATTCAGTACTTC. Protein product: CASSAPGQGNIQYF.

A word on this clonotype: This could be a read error, since a much larger clone is one nucleotide away. The chain couples TRBV7-9 to TRBJ2-5; D may correspond to TRBD1 or TRBD2 (5 bases each). The CDR3 is 11 amino acids. Germline-derived CDR1 and CDR2 are SEHNR and FQNEAQ (reference sequence). Here the CDR3 DNA reads TGTGCCAGCAGCAGGGAAGGGACCCAGCACTTC. Translation gives CASSREGTQHF.

The rearrangement links TRBV29-1 to TRBJ2-7; maybe TRBD1 (6 bases). V was cut by 6 bases and J by 1 base, with 7 bases left in between. The CDR3 runs to 11 residues. CDR1 is SQVTM, CDR2 ANQGSEA, per germline. The CDR3 spells CSVGQSYEQYF. As DNA, the CDR3 is TGCAGCGTCGGACAGTCCTACGAGCAGTACTTC.

This clonotype came up many times. V usage is TRBV3-1 and J usage is TRBJ2-1; perhaps TRBD2 as D (6 bases). The CDR3 is 13 residues long. Deletions cut 1 base from V and 13 bases from J, with 14 bases between. Looked up from germline, CDR1 is LGHDT and CDR2 is YNNKEL (reference sequence). The CDR3 loop reads CASSQVGGMQQFF. The CDR3 region has the DNA TGTGCCAGCAGCCAAGTCGGAGGGATGCAACAGTTCTTC.

The rearrangement joins TRBV18 to TRBJ2-1; D is unclear. The germline V gene has CDR1 KGHSH and CDR2 LQKENI. The CDR3 is 15 amino acids. The V gene lost 5 bases and the J gene lost 0 bases, with 11 bases spanning the gap. As DNA, the CDR3 is TGTGCCAGCTCAGAGGACGGAATCTCCTACAATGAGCAGTTCTTC. It is translated as CASSEDGISYNEQFF.

This clonotype appeared a few times. This chain joins TRBV7-9 and TRBJ2-2, with D hard to call. Germline-derived CDR1 and CDR2 are SEHNR and FQNEAQ (reference sequence). Trimming shortened V by 0 bases and J by 1 base, and 3 bases separated the two germline ends. This CDR3 contains 14 residues. The CDR3 is CASSLAENTGELFF. The CDR3 DNA reads TGTGCCAGCAGCTTAGCGGAGAACACCGGGGAGCTGTTTTTT.

The V gene is TRBV12-3 or TRBV12-4, the J gene TRBJ2-2, with 9 bases that match TRBD2. The CDR3 covers 18 residues. V shed 1 base, J shed 1 base, and the junction held 7 bases outside the gene matches. The CDR3, as DNA: TGTGCCAGCAGTTTAGGGTCTAGCGGGGCCTTGAACACCGGGGAGCTGTTTTTT. Protein sequence: CASSLGSSGALNTGELFF.

This clonotype has at least ten counts. The gene calls are TRBV5-1 and TRBJ2-1; 8 positions agree with TRBD2. The V and J ends lost 4 bases and 7 bases, in that order; junction bases with no gene match: 16. Germline V CDR1 and CDR2: SGHRS, YFSETQ. The CDR3 has 17 residues. CDR3 coding DNA: TGCGCCAGCAGCCGCCCCGTTGACAGCGGGAGTGCGAATGAGCAGTTCTTC. It translates to CASSRPVDSGSANEQFF.

This clonotype was found a few times. The chain links TRBV9 to TRBJ2-7; tentatively, D is TRBD2 (6 bases). V was cut by 6 bases and J by 5 bases, with 21 bases left in between. This CDR3 comprises 15 residues. Germline-derived CDR1 and CDR2 are SGDLS and YYNGEE. The DNA of the CDR3 is TGTGCCAGCATCACTCCGGAGGTGGGGGGTAACGAGCAGTACTTC. Its translation: CASITPEVGGNEQYF.

This clonotype was recorded many times. The V call is TRBV9, the J call TRBJ1-6; D gene uncertain. Germline values: CDR1 SGDLS, CDR2 YYNGEE. Trimming cost V 5 bases and J 14 bases, with 5 bases left between them. This CDR3 region has 9 residues. CDR3 nucleotides: TGTGCCAGCAGACCCACCCTCCACTTT. As protein: CASRPTLHF. Full variable domain (remainder filled in from reference TRBV9 and TRBJ1-6): DSGVTQTPKHLITATGQRVTLRCSPRSGDLSVYWYQQSLDQGLQFLIQYYNGEERAKGNILERFSAQQFPDLHSELNLSSLELGDSALYFCASRPTLHFGNGTRLTVT.

The chain links TRBV14 to TRBJ2-5, with D unclear. The CDR3 is made up of 13 amino acids. CDR1 and CDR2 from the germline V gene are SGHDN and FVKESK. V was shortened by 3 bases and J by 4 bases, with 9 bases between the two germline ends. CDR3 nucleotides: TGTGCCAGCAGCCATGGGCCTGGAGAGACCCAGTACTTC. Its translation is CASSHGPGETQYF. The full variable domain, with the rest looked up from reference TRBV14 and TRBJ2-5, is EAGVTQFPSHSVIEKGQTVTLRCDPISGHDNLYWYRRVMGKEIKFLLHFVKESKQDESGMPNNRFLAERTGGTYSTLKVQPAELEDSGVYFCASSHGPGETQYFGPGTRLLVL.

The V gene is TRBV7-6, the J gene TRBJ2-1, with a possible D match to TRBD1 (6 bases). The CDR3 length is 14 residues. Per the germline V gene, CDR1 is SGHVS and CDR2 is FNYEAQ. The V gene lost 3 bases and the J gene lost 2 bases, with 8 bases spanning the gap. The CDR3 is CASSFRGTYNEQFF. The CDR3 DNA sequence: TGTGCCAGCAGCTTTAGGGGGACCTACAATGAGCAGTTCTTC.

Only a few counts were recorded for this clonotype. V and J are TRBV7-9 and TRBJ1-5, with unresolved D. Germline assignment: CDR1 SEHNR and CDR2 FQNEAQ (reference sequence). The ends were cut back, 2 bases at V and 11 bases at J, with 10 bases in the middle. The CDR3 is 12 amino acids. The CDR3 protein is CASSLFGETQHF. The CDR3, as DNA: TGTGCCAGCAGCTTATTCGGGGAAACCCAGCATTTT.

This clonotype came up many times. The chain couples TRBV6-6 to TRBJ1-5; weak D call: TRBD1 (6 bases). The CDR3 loop spans 13 amino acids. Germline-derived CDR1 and CDR2 are MNHNY and SVGAGI (reference sequence). Trimming removed 6 bases from V and 6 bases from J, with 12 bases in between. The CDR3 region has the DNA TGTGCCAGCAGCCCGGGGGCCTCTCAGCCCCAGCATTTT. Translated, it gives CASSPGASQPQHF.